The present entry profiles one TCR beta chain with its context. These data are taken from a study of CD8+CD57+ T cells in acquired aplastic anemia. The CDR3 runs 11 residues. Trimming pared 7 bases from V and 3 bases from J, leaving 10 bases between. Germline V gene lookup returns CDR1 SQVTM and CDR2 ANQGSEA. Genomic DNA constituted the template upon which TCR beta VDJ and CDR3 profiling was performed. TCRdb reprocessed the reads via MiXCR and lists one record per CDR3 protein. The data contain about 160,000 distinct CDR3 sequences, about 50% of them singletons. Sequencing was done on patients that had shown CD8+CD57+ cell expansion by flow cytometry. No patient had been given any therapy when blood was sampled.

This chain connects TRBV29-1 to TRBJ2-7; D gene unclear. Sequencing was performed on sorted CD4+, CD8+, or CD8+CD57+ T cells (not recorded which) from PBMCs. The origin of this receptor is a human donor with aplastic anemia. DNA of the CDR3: TGCAGCGCTCAAGGGCGCTACGAGCAGTACTTC. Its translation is CSAQGRYEQYF.